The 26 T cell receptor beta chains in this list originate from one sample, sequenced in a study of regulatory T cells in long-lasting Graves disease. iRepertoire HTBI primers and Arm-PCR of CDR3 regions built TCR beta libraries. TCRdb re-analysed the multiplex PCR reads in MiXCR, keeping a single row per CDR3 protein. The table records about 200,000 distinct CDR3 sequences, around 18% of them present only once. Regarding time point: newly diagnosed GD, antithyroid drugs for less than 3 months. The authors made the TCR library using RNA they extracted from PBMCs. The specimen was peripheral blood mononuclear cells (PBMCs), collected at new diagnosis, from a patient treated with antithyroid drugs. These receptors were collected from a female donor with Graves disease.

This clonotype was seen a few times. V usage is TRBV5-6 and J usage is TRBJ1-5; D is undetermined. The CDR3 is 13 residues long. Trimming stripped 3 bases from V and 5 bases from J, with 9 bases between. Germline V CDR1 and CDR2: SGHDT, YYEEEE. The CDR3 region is CASSSALYQPQHF. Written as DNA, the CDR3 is TGTGCCAGCAGCTCGGCTTTGTATCAGCCCCAGCATTTT.

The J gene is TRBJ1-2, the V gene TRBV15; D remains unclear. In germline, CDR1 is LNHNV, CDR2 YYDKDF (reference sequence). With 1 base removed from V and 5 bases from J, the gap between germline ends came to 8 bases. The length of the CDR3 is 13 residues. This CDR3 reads CATSRANHYGYTF. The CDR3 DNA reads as TGTGCCACCAGCAGAGCCAATCATTATGGCTACACCTTC.

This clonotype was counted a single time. The CDR3 DNA reads as TGTGCCAGCAGCTTCACCGGGACTAAGACAGATACGCAGTATTTT. This translates into CASSFTGTKTDTQYF. V gene TRBV7-8 combines with J gene TRBJ2-3; 7 bases are a match to TRBD2. The CDR3 runs to 15 residues. Per germline, CDR1 SGHVS and CDR2 FQNEAQ. V lost 3 bases and J lost 3; bases outside the gene matches: 6. The full variable domain, its missing parts supplied by reference TRBV7-8 and TRBJ2-3, is GAGVSQSPRYKVAKRGQDVALRCDPISGHVSLFWYQQALGQGPEFLTYFQNEAQLDKSGLPSDRFFAERPEGSVSTLKIQRTQQEDSAVYLCASSFTGTKTDTQYFGPGTRLTVL.

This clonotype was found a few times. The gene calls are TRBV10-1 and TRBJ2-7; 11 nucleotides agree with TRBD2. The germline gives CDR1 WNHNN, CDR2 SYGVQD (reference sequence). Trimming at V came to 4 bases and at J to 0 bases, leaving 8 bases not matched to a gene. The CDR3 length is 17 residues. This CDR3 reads CASSGISGRASSYEQYF. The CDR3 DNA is TGCGCCAGCAGTGGGATTAGCGGGAGGGCCTCCTCCTACGAGCAGTACTTC.

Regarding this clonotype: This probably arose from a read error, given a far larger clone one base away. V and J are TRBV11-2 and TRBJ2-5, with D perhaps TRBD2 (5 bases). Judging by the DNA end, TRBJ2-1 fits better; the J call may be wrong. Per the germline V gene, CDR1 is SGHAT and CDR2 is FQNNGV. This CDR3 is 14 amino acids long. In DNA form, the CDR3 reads TGTGCCAGCAGCTTTACAGTGGAGGACAATGAGCAGTTCTTC. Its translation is CASSFTVEDNEQFF.

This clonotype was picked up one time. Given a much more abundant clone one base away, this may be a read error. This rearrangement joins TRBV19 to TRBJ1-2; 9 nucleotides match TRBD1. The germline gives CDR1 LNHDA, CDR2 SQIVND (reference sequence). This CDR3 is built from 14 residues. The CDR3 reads CAISKTGTGYGYTF. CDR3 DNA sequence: TGTGCCATTAGTAAAACCGGGACAGGGTATGGCTACACCTTC.

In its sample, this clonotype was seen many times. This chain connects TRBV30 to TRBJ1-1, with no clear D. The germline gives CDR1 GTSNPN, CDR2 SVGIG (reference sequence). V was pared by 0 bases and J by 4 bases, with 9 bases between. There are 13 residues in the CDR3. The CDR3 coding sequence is TGTGCCTGGAGTGTCGGTGGGAGCACTGAAGCTTTCTTT. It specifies CAWSVGGSTEAFF. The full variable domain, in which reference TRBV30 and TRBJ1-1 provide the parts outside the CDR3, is SQTIHQWPATLVQPVGSPLSLECTVEGTSNPNLYWYRQAAGRGLQLLFYSVGIGQISSEVPQNLSASRPQDRQFILSSKKLLLSDSGFYLCAWSVGGSTEAFFGQGTRLTVV.

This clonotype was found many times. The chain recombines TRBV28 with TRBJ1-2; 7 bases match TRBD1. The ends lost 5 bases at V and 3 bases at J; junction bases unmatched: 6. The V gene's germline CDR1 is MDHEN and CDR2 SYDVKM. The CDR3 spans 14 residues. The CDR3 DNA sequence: TGTGCCAGCAGTACCCGGGACAGATACTATGGCTACACCTTC. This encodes CASSTRDRYYGYTF.

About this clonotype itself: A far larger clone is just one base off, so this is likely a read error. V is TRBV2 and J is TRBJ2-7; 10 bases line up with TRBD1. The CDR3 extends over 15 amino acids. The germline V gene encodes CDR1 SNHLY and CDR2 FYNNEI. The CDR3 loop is CASSLSGTGVYEQHF. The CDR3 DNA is TGTGCCAGCAGCCTTTCCGGGACAGGGGTATACGAGCAGCACTTC.

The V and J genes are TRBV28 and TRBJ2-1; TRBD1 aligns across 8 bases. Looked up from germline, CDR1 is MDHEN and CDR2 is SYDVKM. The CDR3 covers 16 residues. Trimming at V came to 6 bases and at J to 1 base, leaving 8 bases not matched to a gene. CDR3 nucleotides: TGTGCCAGCAGCCCTGGGACAGGATCGTCCTACAATGAGCAGTTCTTC. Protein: CASSPGTGSSYNEQFF.

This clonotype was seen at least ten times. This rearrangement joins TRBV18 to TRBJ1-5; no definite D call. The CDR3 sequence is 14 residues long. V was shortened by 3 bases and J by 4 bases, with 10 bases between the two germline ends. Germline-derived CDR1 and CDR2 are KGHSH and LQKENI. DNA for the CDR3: TGTGCCAGCTCACCTACACGGATGAATCAGCCCCAGCATTTT. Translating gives CASSPTRMNQPQHF.

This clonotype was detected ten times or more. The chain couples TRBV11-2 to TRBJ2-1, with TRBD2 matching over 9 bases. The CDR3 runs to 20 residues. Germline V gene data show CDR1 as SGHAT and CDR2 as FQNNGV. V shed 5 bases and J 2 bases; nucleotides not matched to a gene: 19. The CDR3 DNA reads TGTGCCAGCAGCATCCGATTGGGGGCGGGAGGGGCGTCGGCCTACAATGAGCAGTTCTTC. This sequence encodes CASSIRLGAGGASAYNEQFF.

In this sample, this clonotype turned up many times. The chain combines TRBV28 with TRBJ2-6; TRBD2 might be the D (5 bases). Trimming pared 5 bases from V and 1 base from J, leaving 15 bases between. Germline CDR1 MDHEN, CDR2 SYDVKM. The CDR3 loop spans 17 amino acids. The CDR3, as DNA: TGTGCCAGCAGTCTCCCCGGACTGCTTTCTGGGGCCAACGTCCTGACTTTC. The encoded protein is CASSLPGLLSGANVLTF.

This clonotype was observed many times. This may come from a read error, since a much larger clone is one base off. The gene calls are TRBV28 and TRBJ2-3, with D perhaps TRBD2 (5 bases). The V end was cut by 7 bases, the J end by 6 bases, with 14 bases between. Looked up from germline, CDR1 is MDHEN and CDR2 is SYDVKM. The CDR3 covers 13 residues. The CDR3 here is CASNPAWEDTQYF. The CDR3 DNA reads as TGTGCCAGCAACCCAGCGTGGGAGGATACGCAGTATTTT.

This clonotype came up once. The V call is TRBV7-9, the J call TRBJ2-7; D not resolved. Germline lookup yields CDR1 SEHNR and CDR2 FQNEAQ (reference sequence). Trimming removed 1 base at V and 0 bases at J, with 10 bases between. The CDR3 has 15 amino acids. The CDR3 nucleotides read TGTGCCAGCAGCTTAGTTCATGAGCTCTCCTACGAGCAGTACTTC. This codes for CASSLVHELSYEQYF.

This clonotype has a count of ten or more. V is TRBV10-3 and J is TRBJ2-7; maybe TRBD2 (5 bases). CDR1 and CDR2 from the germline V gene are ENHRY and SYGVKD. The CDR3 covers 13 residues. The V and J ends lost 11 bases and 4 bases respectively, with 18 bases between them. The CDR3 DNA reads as TGTGCCCGACCGGGCTCCCCGGGGTACGAGCAGTACTTC. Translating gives CARPGSPGYEQYF.

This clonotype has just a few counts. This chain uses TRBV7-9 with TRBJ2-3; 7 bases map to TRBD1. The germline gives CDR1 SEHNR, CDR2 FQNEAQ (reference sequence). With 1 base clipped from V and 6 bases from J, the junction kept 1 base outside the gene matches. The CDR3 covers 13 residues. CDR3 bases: TGTGCCAGCAGCTTAGAGACAGGGGATACGCAGTATTTT. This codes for CASSLETGDTQYF.

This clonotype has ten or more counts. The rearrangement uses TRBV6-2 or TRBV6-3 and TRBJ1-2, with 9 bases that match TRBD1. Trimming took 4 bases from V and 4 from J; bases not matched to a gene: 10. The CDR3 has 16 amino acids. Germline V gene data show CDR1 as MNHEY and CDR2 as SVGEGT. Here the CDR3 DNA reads TGTGCCAGCAGTTCCGGGCGGACAGGGGCGTCCTATGGCTACACCTTC. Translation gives CASSSGRTGASYGYTF.

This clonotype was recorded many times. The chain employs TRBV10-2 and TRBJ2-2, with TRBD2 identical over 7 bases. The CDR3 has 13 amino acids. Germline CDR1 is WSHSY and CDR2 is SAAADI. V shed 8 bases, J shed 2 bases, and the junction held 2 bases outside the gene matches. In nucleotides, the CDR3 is TGCGCCAGCTCTAGCGGAAACACCGGGGAGCTGTTTTTT. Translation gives CASSSGNTGELFF.

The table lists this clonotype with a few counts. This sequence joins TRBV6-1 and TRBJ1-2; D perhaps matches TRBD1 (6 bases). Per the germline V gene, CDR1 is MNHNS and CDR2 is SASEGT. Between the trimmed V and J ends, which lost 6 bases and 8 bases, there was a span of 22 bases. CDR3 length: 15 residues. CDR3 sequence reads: CASSLLGDTSGGYTF. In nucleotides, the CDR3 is TGTGCCAGCAGCCTCCTCGGGGACACCTCTGGCGGCTACACCTTC.

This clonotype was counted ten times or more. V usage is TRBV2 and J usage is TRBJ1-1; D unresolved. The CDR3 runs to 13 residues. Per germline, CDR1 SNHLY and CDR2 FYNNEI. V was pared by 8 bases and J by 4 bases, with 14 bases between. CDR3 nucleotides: TGTGCCAGCGACACGGCCCCGGGCACTGAAGCTTTCTTT. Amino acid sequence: CASDTAPGTEAFF.

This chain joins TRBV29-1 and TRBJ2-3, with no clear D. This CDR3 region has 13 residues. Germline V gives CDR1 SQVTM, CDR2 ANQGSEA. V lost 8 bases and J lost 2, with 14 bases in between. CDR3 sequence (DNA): TGCAGCCCTGTTTGGTCCCACACAGATACGCAGTATTTT. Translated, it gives CSPVWSHTDTQYF.

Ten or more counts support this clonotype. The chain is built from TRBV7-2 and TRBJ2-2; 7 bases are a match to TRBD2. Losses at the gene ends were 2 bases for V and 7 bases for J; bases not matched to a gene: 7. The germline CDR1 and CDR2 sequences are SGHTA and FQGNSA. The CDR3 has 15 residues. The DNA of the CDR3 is TGTGCCAGCAGCTTATTTGCGGGAGTGGGCGGGGAGCTGTTTTTT. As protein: CASSLFAGVGGELFF.

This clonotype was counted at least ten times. The CDR3 region is CASSLPGTYNEQFF. For the CDR3, the DNA is TGTGCCAGCAGTTTACCCGGCACCTACAATGAGCAGTTCTTC. This sequence joins TRBV28 and TRBJ2-1, with no clear D. The V gene lost 2 bases and the J gene lost 2 bases, with 7 bases spanning the gap. Germline V CDR1 and CDR2: MDHEN, SYDVKM. The CDR3 consists of 14 residues.

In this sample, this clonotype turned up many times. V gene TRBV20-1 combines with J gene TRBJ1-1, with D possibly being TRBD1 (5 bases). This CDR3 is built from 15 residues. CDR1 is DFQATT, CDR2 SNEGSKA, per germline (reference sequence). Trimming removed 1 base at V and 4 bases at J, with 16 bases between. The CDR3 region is CSARGGIGVTTEAFF. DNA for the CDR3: TGCAGTGCTAGAGGAGGGATAGGGGTGACCACTGAAGCTTTCTTT.

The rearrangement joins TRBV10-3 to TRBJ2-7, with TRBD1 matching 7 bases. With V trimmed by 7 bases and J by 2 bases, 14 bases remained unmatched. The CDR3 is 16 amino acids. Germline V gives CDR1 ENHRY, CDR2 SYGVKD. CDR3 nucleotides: TGTGCCATCAAAAACTCCGAAAGGGGGCCCCCCTACGAGCAGTACTTC. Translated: CAIKNSERGPPYEQYF.